The 17 T cell receptor beta chains reported below all come from one sample, sequenced in a study of a mutant IDH1 vaccine in newly diagnosed glioma. These receptors lack a known antigen. The time point denotes: week 23, last vaccination. Mutant IDH1 20-mer peptide, at 300 ug, made up each vaccine dose, with topical imiquimod. TCRdb's table, derived via immunoSEQ multiplex PCR, lists solely in-frame clones and lacks some. The table shows 50,000 to 85,000 clones, with under 90% occurring only once. The material was PBMCs, obtained from a glioma patient whose treatment included an IDH1 peptide vaccine. These receptors were obtained from a young man with glioma.

V gene TRBV27 combines with J gene TRBJ2-2; 9 nucleotides align to TRBD1. The CDR3 extends over 17 amino acids. Germline V gene data show CDR1 as MNHEY and CDR2 as SMNVEV (reference sequence). The ends lost 4 bases at V and 6 bases at J; junction bases unmatched: 12. CDR3 bases: TGTGCCAGCAGTTCGCATTTCCGGGACAGGGCCCCCGGGGAGCTGTTTTTT. Its translation: CASSSHFRDRAPGELFF.

The V call is TRBV30, the J call TRBJ2-4; TRBD1 matches 9 bases. CDR1 is GTSNPN and CDR2 is SVGIG in the germline V gene (reference sequence). V shed 8 bases and J 3 bases; nucleotides not matched to a gene: 8. The CDR3 sequence is 14 residues long. CDR3 sequence (DNA): TGTGCCACCGGGACAGGGTTGGGCAAAAACATTCAGTACTTC. Encoded protein: CATGTGLGKNIQYF.

In DNA, the CDR3 is TGTGCCAGCTCATCCGACAGGGGTAATCAGCCCCAGCATTTT. This translates into CASSSDRGNQPQHF. The chain couples TRBV18 to TRBJ1-5; 8 positions agree with TRBD1. The V gene end was trimmed by 5 bases and the J gene end by 4 bases; junction bases not matched to a gene: 4. The germline CDR1 and CDR2 sequences are KGHSH and LQKENI. The CDR3 contains 14 residues.

The CDR3 DNA reads TGTGCCAGCAGAAATCGGGAGAAGGCAGAGACCCAGTACTTC. Amino acid sequence: CASRNREKAETQYF. This chain joins TRBV5-4 and TRBJ2-5, with a possible D match to TRBD2 (6 bases). Deletions cut 5 bases from V and 4 bases from J, with 15 bases between. This CDR3 has 14 residues. Germline values: CDR1 SGHNT, CDR2 YYREEE (reference sequence).

The gene calls are TRBV9 and TRBJ1-2; no reliable D call. The germline CDR1 and CDR2 sequences are SGDLS and YYNGEE. This CDR3 region has 16 residues. Trimming took off 4 bases at V and 4 bases at J, with 20 bases between the two ends. The CDR3 DNA reads TGTGCCAGCAGCCAACCCCAAGACGGAGGGCCCTATGGCTACACCTTC. It is translated as CASSQPQDGGPYGYTF.

The V call is TRBV2, the J call TRBJ1-2; unclear D gene. The V and J ends lost 0 bases and 6 bases respectively, with 8 bases between them. The CDR3 is 13 residues long. CDR1 SNHLY and CDR2 FYNNEI come from the germline V gene. The chain's CDR3 is CASSEARHHGYTF. Written as DNA, the CDR3 is TGTGCCAGCAGTGAAGCGCGACACCATGGCTACACCTTC.

V gene TRBV6-5 combines with J gene TRBJ1-1; 7 positions match TRBD1. Looked up from germline, CDR1 is MNHEY and CDR2 is SVGAGI. The V gene end was trimmed by 0 bases and the J gene end by 4 bases; junction bases not matched to a gene: 5. This CDR3 comprises 15 residues. CDR3 sequence: CASSYSRTGGTEAFF. The CDR3 region has the DNA TGTGCCAGCAGTTACTCAAGGACAGGAGGCACTGAAGCTTTCTTT.

This clone was counted only a few times. The chain recombines TRBV10-3 with TRBJ2-1; a possible D gene is TRBD2 (6 bases). V was trimmed by 4 bases and J by 5 bases, leaving 12 bases between them. Per the germline V gene, CDR1 is ENHRY and CDR2 is SYGVKD. The CDR3 consists of 14 residues. The CDR3 DNA sequence: TGTGCCATCAGTGTGCCTAGCGCCAACAATGAGCAGTTCTTC. Its protein is CAISVPSANNEQFF.

The chain couples TRBV5-5 to TRBJ2-7; D not certain. From germline, CDR1 is SGHKS and CDR2 YYEKEE (reference sequence). This CDR3 contains 13 residues. Deletions cut 0 bases from V and 2 bases from J, with 6 bases between. CDR3 in DNA: TGTGCCAGCAGCTTGGACAGAGCCTACGAGCAGTACTTC. Its protein product is CASSLDRAYEQYF.

This clone has more than one count but fewer than ten. The chain has TRBV7-2 and TRBJ1-5; no reliable D call. The V end was cut by 1 base, the J end by 0 bases, with 7 bases between. Germline V gene data show CDR1 as SGHTA and CDR2 as FQGNSA. The CDR3 loop spans 15 amino acids. The CDR3 DNA reads TGTGCCAGCAGCTTAGGCGGCCTTAGCAATCAGCCCCAGCATTTT. It yields the protein CASSLGGLSNQPQHF.

The gene calls are TRBV7-8 and TRBJ2-7, with TRBD2 matching 7 bases. The CDR3 has 17 residues. V lost 1 base and J lost 0; bases outside the gene matches: 9. Looked up from germline, CDR1 is SGHVS and CDR2 is FQNEAQ. The CDR3 spells CASSLGASGGLSYEQYF. The CDR3 DNA sequence: TGTGCCAGCAGCTTAGGGGCTTCGGGAGGCCTCTCCTACGAGCAGTACTTC.

V and J are TRBV9 and TRBJ2-6, with TRBD2 as a possible D gene (5 bases). The CDR3 spans 18 residues. The V end lost 0 bases, the J end lost 2 bases, and 15 bases lay between the germline ends. The germline V gene encodes CDR1 SGDLS and CDR2 YYNGEE. In DNA, the CDR3 is TGTGCCAGCAGCGTAGGAGGGATTTTCTCGACTGGGGCCAACGTCCTGACTTTC. Its protein product is CASSVGGIFSTGANVLTF.

The DNA of the CDR3 is TGTGCCAGTAGGGCTTCGAGCTCCTACGAGCAGTACTTC. It encodes CASRASSSYEQYF. V is TRBV19 and J is TRBJ2-7; D ambiguous. The V gene lost 6 bases and the J gene lost 0 bases, with 9 bases spanning the gap. The CDR3 is made up of 13 amino acids. Germline CDR1 is LNHDA and CDR2 is SQIVND (reference sequence). Full variable domain (rest looked up from reference TRBV19 and TRBJ2-7): DGGITQSPKYLFRKEGQNVTLSCEQNLNHDAMYWYRQDPGQGLRLIYYSQIVNDFQKGDIAEGYSVSREKKESFPLTVTSAQKNPTAFYLCASRASSSYEQYFGPGTRLTVT.

CDR3 DNA: TGTGCCAGCAGTCTTTACAAGGGAGGAAACACCATATATTTT. Translated: CASSLYKGGNTIYF. The V and J genes are TRBV28 and TRBJ1-3; D gene uncertain. CDR1 MDHEN and CDR2 SYDVKM come from the germline V gene. The CDR3 totals 14 residues. Trimming left V 5 bases short and J 4 bases short, with 12 bases between.

In its sample, this clone was seen once. The chain combines TRBV2 with TRBJ2-7, with 13 bases that match TRBD2. J lost 3 bases, V lost 6 bases, and 11 bases had no gene match. CDR1 is SNHLY and CDR2 is FYNNEI in the germline V gene. CDR3 length: 17 amino acids. The CDR3 sequence is CASSSGTSGKRIYEQYF. DNA of the CDR3: TGTGCCAGCAGCTCCGGGACTAGCGGGAAAAGAATCTACGAGCAGTACTTC.

This rearrangement joins TRBV5-4 to TRBJ2-3; D tentatively reads TRBD1 or TRBD2 (6 bases each). V dropped 0 bases and J dropped 10 bases, with 18 bases sitting between them. Germline V gives CDR1 SGHNT, CDR2 YYREEE (reference sequence). This CDR3 region has 15 residues. The CDR3 region has the DNA TGTGCCAGCAGCTTGGCGGGGGCGGCACAGATATCGCAGTATTTT. Residues: CASSLAGAAQISQYF.

This clone came up once. The rearrangement links TRBV9 to TRBJ2-7; 7 bases are shared with TRBD2. Germline CDR1 reads SGDLS; CDR2 reads YYNGEE. J gave up 1 base and V 1 base, and 2 bases lay outside the gene matches. The CDR3 runs to 14 residues. The CDR3 protein is CASSVTGGSYEQYF. The CDR3, as DNA: TGTGCCAGCAGCGTAACGGGGGGATCCTACGAGCAGTACTTC.